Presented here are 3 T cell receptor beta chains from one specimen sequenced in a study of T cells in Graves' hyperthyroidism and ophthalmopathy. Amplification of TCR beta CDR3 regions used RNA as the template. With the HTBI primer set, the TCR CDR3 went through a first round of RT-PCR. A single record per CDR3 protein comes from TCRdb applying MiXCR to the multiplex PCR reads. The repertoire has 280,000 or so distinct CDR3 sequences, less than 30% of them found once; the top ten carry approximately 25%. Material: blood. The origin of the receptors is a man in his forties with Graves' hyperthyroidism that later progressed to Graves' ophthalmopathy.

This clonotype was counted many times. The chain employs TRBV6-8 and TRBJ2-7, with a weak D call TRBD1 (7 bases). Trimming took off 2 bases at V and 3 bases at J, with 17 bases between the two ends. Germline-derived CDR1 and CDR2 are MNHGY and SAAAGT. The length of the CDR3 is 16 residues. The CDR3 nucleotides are TGTGCCAGCAGTTACCTCGAACAGGGGACTCTCTACGAGCAGTACTTC. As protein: CASSYLEQGTLYEQYF.

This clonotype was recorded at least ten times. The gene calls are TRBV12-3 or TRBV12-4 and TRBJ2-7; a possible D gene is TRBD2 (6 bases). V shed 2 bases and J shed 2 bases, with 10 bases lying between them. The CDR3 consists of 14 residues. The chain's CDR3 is CASSLRGGAYEQYF. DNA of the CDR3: TGTGCCAGCAGTTTAAGGGGAGGAGCCTACGAGCAGTACTTC.

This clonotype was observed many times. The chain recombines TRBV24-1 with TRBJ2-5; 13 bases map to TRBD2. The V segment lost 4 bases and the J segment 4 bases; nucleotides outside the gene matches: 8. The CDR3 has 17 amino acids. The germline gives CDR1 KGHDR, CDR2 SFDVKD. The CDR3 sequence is CATSENRLAGGGETQYF. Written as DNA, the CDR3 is TGTGCCACCAGTGAGAACCGACTAGCGGGAGGAGGAGAGACCCAGTACTTC.